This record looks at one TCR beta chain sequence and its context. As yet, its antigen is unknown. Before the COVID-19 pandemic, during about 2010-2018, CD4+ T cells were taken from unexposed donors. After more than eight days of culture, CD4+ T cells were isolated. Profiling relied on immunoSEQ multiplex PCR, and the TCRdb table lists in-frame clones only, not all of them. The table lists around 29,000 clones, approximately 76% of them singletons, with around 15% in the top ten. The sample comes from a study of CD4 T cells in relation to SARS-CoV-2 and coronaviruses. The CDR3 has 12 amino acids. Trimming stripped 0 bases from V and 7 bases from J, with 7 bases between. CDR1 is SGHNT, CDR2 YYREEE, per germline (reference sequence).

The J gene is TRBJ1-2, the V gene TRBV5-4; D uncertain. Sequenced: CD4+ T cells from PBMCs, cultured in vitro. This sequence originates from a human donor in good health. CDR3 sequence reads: CASSLDKRGYTF. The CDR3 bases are TGTGCCAGCAGCTTGGATAAACGTGGCTACACCTTC.